Shown below are 28 T cell receptor beta chains from a single sample sequenced in a study of tumor-infiltrating lymphocytes in primary liver carcinoma. Without any cell sorting, about 18-31 mg of bulk tissue yielded co-extracted RNA and DNA. Priming with a constant-region primer yielded TCR beta cDNA from approximately 500 ng total RNA. Researchers made the TCR beta libraries by running three nested multiplex PCR rounds with slightly modified ARM-PCR. For around 11 cycles apiece, the opening two PCR rounds ran with TRBV1-TRBV30 forward primers and a C-beta reverse primer. TCRdb reprocessed the multiplex PCR reads via MiXCR and lists one record per CDR3 protein. The sample includes fewer than 75,000 distinct CDR3 sequences, over 60% seen only once; the top ten take under 45%. The sample taken for sequencing was liver tumor tissue from sampling region 4. Subset specified: tumor region T4, right-lateral pole. The receptor set was obtained from a man aged 40-49 years with primary liver carcinoma and hepatitis B virus infection.

The chain links TRBV11-2 to TRBJ2-3, with 10 bases fitting TRBD2. J gave up 4 bases and V 5 bases, and 6 bases lay outside the gene matches. The CDR3 runs to 15 residues. Per the germline V gene, CDR1 is SGHAT and CDR2 is FQNNGV. Here the CDR3 DNA reads TGTGCCAGCAGCACCGGGACTAGCGAAGCAGATACGCAGTATTTT. Protein: CASSTGTSEADTQYF.

Remarks on this clonotype: In this CDR3 the conserved last residue, phenylalanine or tryptophan, is missing, so a read error is likely. The chain links TRBV29-1 to TRBJ2-1; 9 bases line up with TRBD2. Looked up from germline, CDR1 is SQVTM and CDR2 is ANQGSEA. The CDR3 spans 14 residues. The ends lost 4 bases at V and 4 bases at J; junction bases unmatched: 5. The CDR3 region is CSVVWLAGYNEQFL. The CDR3 region has the DNA TGCAGCGTTGTCTGGCTAGCGGGGTACAATGAGCAGTTCTTA.

Note on this clonotype: The junction does not match germline at one end; this may be a read error. This sequence joins TRBV11-3 and TRBJ2-6; D might be TRBD1 (5 bases). CDR3 length: 16 amino acids. Per the germline V gene, CDR1 is SGHNT and CDR2 is YENEEA. The CDR3 DNA sequence: TGTGCCAACAGCTCGACAGCACAGTCTGTGGCCAACGCCCTGACTTTC. This encodes CANSSTAQSVANALTF.

This clonotype has just a few counts. A clone one base away is much larger, so this may be a read error. The genes are TRBV28 and TRBJ2-7; possibly TRBD1 for D (6 bases). Germline V gives CDR1 MDHEN, CDR2 SYDVKM. The CDR3 covers 14 residues. CDR3 amino acids: CASGLAGTIRWQYF. CDR3 nucleotides: TGTGCCAGCGGCTTAGCCGGGACAATTCGGTGGCAGTACTTT.

This clonotype was detected a few times. A much bigger clone sits one base away, suggesting this may be a read error. The rearrangement links TRBV11-2 to TRBJ2-3; 10 bases are shared with TRBD2. The CDR3 length is 16 residues. Germline-derived CDR1 and CDR2 are SGHAT and FQNNGV. CDR3 DNA: TGTGCCAGCAGCTTCCTAGCGGGAGCACTTACAGATATGCAGTATTTT. This encodes CASSFLAGALTDMQYF.

This chain joins TRBV29-1 and TRBJ1-2, with D tentatively TRBD1 (6 bases). This CDR3 is built from 12 residues. V dropped 4 bases and J dropped 5 bases, with 11 bases sitting between them. Germline lookup yields CDR1 SQVTM and CDR2 ANQGSEA. The CDR3 nucleotides are TGCAGCGTTGCGTGGCAGGGGTATGGCTACACCTTC. It is translated as CSVAWQGYGYTF. Full variable domain (remainder filled in from reference TRBV29-1 and TRBJ1-2): SAVISQKPSRDICQRGTSLTIQCQVDSQVTMMFWYRQQPGQSLTLIATANQGSEATYESGFVIDKFPISRPNLTFSTLTVSNMSPEDSSIYLCSVAWQGYGYTFGSGTRLTVV.

The rearrangement links TRBV5-1 to TRBJ1-1, with TRBD1 matching over 10 bases. V lost 0 bases, J lost 4 bases, and 6 bases stayed unmatched. The CDR3 extends over 16 amino acids. Germline CDR1 and CDR2: SGHRS and YFSETQ. CDR3 in amino acids: CASSLETGGACTEAFF. The CDR3 DNA sequence: TGCGCCAGCAGCTTGGAGACAGGGGGCGCATGCACTGAAGCTTTCTTT. Full variable domain (remainder filled in from reference TRBV5-1 and TRBJ1-1): KAGVTQTPRYLIKTRGQQVTLSCSPISGHRSVSWYQQTPGQGLQFLFEYFSETQRNKGNFPGRFSGRQFSNSRSEMNVSTLELGDSALYLCASSLETGGACTEAFFGQGTRLTVV.

Details on this clonotype: One base away lies a much larger clone, so this may be a sequencing read error. The chain employs TRBV5-5 and TRBJ2-1, with TRBD2 matching over 11 bases. The germline CDR1 and CDR2 sequences are SGHKS and YYEKEE (reference sequence). This CDR3 has 16 residues. This CDR3 is CASSSLGTSGGNEQSF. In DNA form, the CDR3 reads TGTGCCAGCAGCTCCTTAGGGACTAGCGGCGGGAATGAGCAGTCCTTC.

A word on this clonotype: The junction departs from germline at one end; a sequencing error may be responsible. The J gene is TRBJ2-7, the V gene TRBV4-2; D may be TRBD2 (6 bases). CDR1 is LGHNA and CDR2 is YNFKEQ in the germline V gene. The CDR3 runs to 14 residues. CDR3 sequence: CASSQDMGGGEQYF. DNA for the CDR3: TGTGCCAGCAGCCAAGATATGGGGGGAGGCGAGCAGTACTTT.

This clonotype was counted ten times or more. The chain recombines TRBV10-3 with TRBJ2-1, with a tentative D call TRBD1 (6 bases). The CDR3 sequence is 15 residues long. The V end lost 7 bases, the J end lost 9 bases, and 22 bases lay between the germline ends. Germline V gene lookup returns CDR1 ENHRY and CDR2 SYGVKD. CDR3 in DNA: TGTGCCATCAATAACCCGGGACAAGGAGGAGTTGAGCAGTTCTTC. This sequence encodes CAINNPGQGGVEQFF.

Details on this clonotype: This may be a read error, as it is one base from a much larger clone. The chain recombines TRBV29-1 with TRBJ2-1; D gene unclear. The CDR3 extends over 10 amino acids. Germline assignment: CDR1 SQVTM and CDR2 ANQGSEA. CDR3 loop: CSARRNEQLF. The CDR3 DNA follows: TGCAGCGCACGACGTAATGAGCAGTTATTC.

For this clonotype: A read error may be the cause here, since a much bigger clone is one base away. The rearrangement joins TRBV12-3 or TRBV12-4 to TRBJ1-5; D not certain. V shed 7 bases and J shed 1 base, with 14 bases lying between them. The CDR3 runs 15 residues. CDR3 nucleotide sequence: TGTGCCAGCAAAGAAGGGCCCGGGAGCAATCAGCCCCAGCATTTT. The encoded protein is CASKEGPGSNQPQHF.

A word on this clonotype: Since the CDR3 does not end with the conserved phenylalanine or tryptophan, this likely comes from a read error. The V and J genes are TRBV11-1 and TRBJ2-1, with D unresolved. This CDR3 spans 17 amino acids. V lost 4 bases to trimming and J lost 7 bases, with 23 bases between them. Looked up from germline, CDR1 is SGHAT and CDR2 is FQDESV (reference sequence). CDR3: CASSSNGMSRLFNEQFL. The CDR3 nucleotides read TGTGCCAGCAGCTCAAACGGCATGAGCAGGTTGTTTAATGAGCAGTTCCTC.

Comment on this clonotype: The junction shows a germline mismatch at one end, possibly a read error. The gene calls are TRBV29-1 and TRBJ2-3; a weak D match, TRBD2 (6 bases). In germline, CDR1 is SQVTM, CDR2 ANQGSEA. The CDR3 length is 12 residues. The CDR3 DNA follows: TGTGACGTTGGGCAGGGAGGCGATACGCAGTATTTT. Encoded protein: CDVGQGGDTQYF.

In the case of this clonotype: One junction end disagrees with the germline gene, perhaps due to a read error. The chain carries TRBV6-2 or TRBV6-3 and TRBJ2-7; the match to TRBD1 covers 9 bases. CDR1 is MNHEY and CDR2 is SVGEGT in the germline V gene. This CDR3 has 14 residues. Here the CDR3 reads CASSIRDRAHEQYF. CDR3 coding DNA: TGTGCCAGCAGCATCCGGGACAGGGCCCACGAACAGTACTTC.

This clonotype was counted many times. The chain uses TRBV6-5 and TRBJ2-1; perhaps TRBD2 as D (7 bases). CDR3 length equals 15 residues. V lost 5 bases and J lost 7, with 18 bases in between. Germline loops: CDR1 MNHEY, CDR2 SVGAGI. In DNA form, the CDR3 reads TGTGCCAGCAGTACGGGGGGTGTTAGGGGGAATGAGCAGTTCTTC. The encoded protein is CASSTGGVRGNEQFF.

There are a few counts of this clonotype. The CDR3 reads CASSLNRNYGYTF. In DNA form, the CDR3 reads TGTGCCAGCAGCTTAAACAGGAACTATGGCTACACCTTC. V and J are TRBV13 and TRBJ1-2, with a possible D match to TRBD1 (5 bases). The CDR3 is 13 amino acids. The V and J ends lost 2 bases and 2 bases respectively, with 6 bases between them. CDR1 PRHDT and CDR2 FYEKMQ come from the germline V gene (reference sequence).

The sample holds many counts of this clonotype. A much larger clone lies one base from this, so it may be a read error. The CDR3 does not close with the conserved phenylalanine or tryptophan, likely indicating a read error. The V and J genes are TRBV11-2 and TRBJ2-6, with D possibly matching TRBD2 (5 bases). Germline CDR1 is SGHAT and CDR2 is FQNNGV. V was cut by 10 bases and J by 0 bases, with 13 bases left in between. The CDR3 length is 15 residues. In nucleotides, the CDR3 is TGTGCCACCCAGCGGCCGCGCTCTGGGGCCAACGTCCTGACTTCC. Protein product: CATQRPRSGANVLTS.

About this clonotype: Sequence at one end of the junction differs from germline and may be a read error. The chain carries TRBV14 and TRBJ2-1; 9 bases agree with TRBD1. CDR1 is SGHDN, CDR2 FVKESK, per germline. The CDR3 is made up of 17 amino acids. DNA of the CDR3: TGTACCAGCAGCCAAGAGGGTCAGGGGACAGGGTACAATGAGCAGTTTTTC. Amino acid sequence: CTSSQEGQGTGYNEQFF.

The V and J genes are TRBV29-1 and TRBJ2-3; D call uncertain. The CDR3 is made up of 11 amino acids. Germline loops: CDR1 SQVTM, CDR2 ANQGSEA. V lost 5 bases, J lost 7 bases, and 10 bases lay in between. The CDR3 DNA follows: TGCAGCGTTTCTTTAGTAAATACGCAGTATTTT. Translating gives CSVSLVNTQYF.

J is TRBJ1-2 and V is TRBV7-2, with 8 bases that match TRBD1. With V trimmed by 5 bases and J by 1 base, 9 bases remained unmatched. This CDR3 contains 16 residues. CDR1 and CDR2 from the germline V gene are SGHTA and FQGNSA. CDR3 in amino acids: CASSRSTGGRNYGYTF. In DNA, the CDR3 is TGTGCCAGCAGCCGTTCAACAGGGGGTCGTAACTATGGCTACACCTTC.

The genes are TRBV2 and TRBJ2-5; 10 bases are shared with TRBD2. The CDR3 covers 14 residues. Unmatched junction bases numbered 3, after V lost 7 bases and J lost 1 base. Per germline, CDR1 SNHLY and CDR2 FYNNEI. The CDR3 DNA follows: TGTGCCAGCAACGGACTAGCGGTCCAAGAGACCCAGTACTTC. This sequence encodes CASNGLAVQETQYF. Drawing the rest from reference TRBV2 and TRBJ2-5, the complete variable domain is EPEVTQTPSHQVTQMGQEVILRCVPISNHLYFYWYRQILGQKVEFLVSFYNNEISEKSEIFDDQFSVERPDGSNFTLKIRSTKLEDSAMYFCASNGLAVQETQYFGPGTRLLVL.

As concerns this clonotype: The germline gene is not matched at one end of the junction; a read error may be the cause. DNA for the CDR3: TGCAGCCTTGAAGCCGAAGGGTTTTTCCCTGAAGCTCTCTTT. Translated: CSLEAEGFFPEALF. The chain is built from TRBV29-1 and TRBJ1-1; the D is unclear. The CDR3 consists of 14 residues. Germline CDR1 SQVTM, CDR2 ANQGSEA.

This chain joins TRBV11-3 and TRBJ2-1, with unresolved D. This CDR3 has 13 amino acids. Germline assignment: CDR1 SGHNT and CDR2 YENEEA. The V end was cut by 0 bases, the J end by 8 bases, with 8 bases between. CDR3 residues: CASSLEPVYEQFF. CDR3 DNA sequence: TGTGCCAGCAGCTTAGAGCCTGTGTATGAGCAGTTCTTC.

Points on this clonotype: The junction and the germline gene differ at one end; a read error may be behind it. The J gene is TRBJ1-5, the V gene TRBV6-1; TRBD1 aligns across 10 bases. Germline loops: CDR1 MNHNS, CDR2 SASEGT. The CDR3 runs to 15 residues. The CDR3 nucleotides are TGTGCGAGCAGTGATCCGGGACAGGGGAATCAGCCCAAGCATTTT. Translated: CASSDPGQGNQPKHF.

In regard to this clonotype: This sequence may be a read error, since a much larger clone differs from it by one base. The V and J genes are TRBV28 and TRBJ1-5; possibly TRBD1 for D (5 bases). Germline lookup yields CDR1 MDHEN and CDR2 SYDVKM. This CDR3 has 14 residues. Trimming stripped 3 bases from V and 6 bases from J, with 12 bases between. CDR3 residues: CASSFQGVTQPQHF. Written as DNA, the CDR3 is TGTGCCAGCAGTTTTCAGGGAGTTACTCAGCCCCAGCATTTT.

Here the CDR3 DNA reads TGTGCCAGCACCTGTGGGACAGGCTATGGCTACACCTTC. As protein: CASTCGTGYGYTF. V and J are TRBV28 and TRBJ1-2; 8 bases are shared with TRBD1. Losses at the gene ends were 7 bases for V and 4 bases for J; bases not matched to a gene: 5. Germline V gene lookup returns CDR1 MDHEN and CDR2 SYDVKM. This CDR3 has 13 residues.

The chain employs TRBV2 and TRBJ2-1, with 8 bases matching TRBD1. V lost 10 bases, J lost 10 bases, and 9 bases stayed unmatched. Germline lookup yields CDR1 SNHLY and CDR2 FYNNEI. This CDR3 has 12 amino acids. The DNA of the CDR3 is TGTGCCAATTCGACAGGGGAGGACGAGCAGTTCTTC. This gives the protein CANSTGEDEQFF.